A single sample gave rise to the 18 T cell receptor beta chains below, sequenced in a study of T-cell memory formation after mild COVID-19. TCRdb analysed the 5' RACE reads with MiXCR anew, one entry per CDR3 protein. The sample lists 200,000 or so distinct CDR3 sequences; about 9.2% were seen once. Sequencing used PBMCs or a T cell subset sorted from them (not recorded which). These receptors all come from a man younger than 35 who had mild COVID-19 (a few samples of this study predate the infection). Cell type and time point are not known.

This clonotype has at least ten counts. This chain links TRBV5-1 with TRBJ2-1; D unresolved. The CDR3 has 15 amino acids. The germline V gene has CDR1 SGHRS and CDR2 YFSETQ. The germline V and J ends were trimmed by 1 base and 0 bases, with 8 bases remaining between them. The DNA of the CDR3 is TGCGCCAGCAGCTTGTGGGGTATCTCCTACAATGAGCAGTTCTTC. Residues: CASSLWGISYNEQFF.

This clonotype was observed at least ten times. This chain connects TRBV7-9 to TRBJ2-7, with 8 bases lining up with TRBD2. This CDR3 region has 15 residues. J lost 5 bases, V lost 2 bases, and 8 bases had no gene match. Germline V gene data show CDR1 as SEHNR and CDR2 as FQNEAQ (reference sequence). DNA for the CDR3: TGTGCCAGCAGCTTACCCGCCGAGCGGGGGAACGAGCAGTACTTC. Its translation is CASSLPAERGNEQYF.

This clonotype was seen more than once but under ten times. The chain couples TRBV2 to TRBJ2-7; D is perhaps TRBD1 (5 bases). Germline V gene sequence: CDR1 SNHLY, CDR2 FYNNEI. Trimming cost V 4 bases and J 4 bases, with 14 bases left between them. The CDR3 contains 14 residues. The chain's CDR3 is CASSGGHREYEQYF. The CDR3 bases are TGTGCCAGCAGTGGCGGACACCGAGAGTACGAGCAGTACTTC.

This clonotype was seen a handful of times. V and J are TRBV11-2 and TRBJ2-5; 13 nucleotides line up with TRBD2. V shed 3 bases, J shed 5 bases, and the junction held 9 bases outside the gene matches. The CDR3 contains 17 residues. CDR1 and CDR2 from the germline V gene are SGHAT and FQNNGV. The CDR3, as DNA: TGTGCCAGCAGCTTCGTATTAACTAGCGGGGGGGCGGAGACCCAGTACTTC. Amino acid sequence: CASSFVLTSGGAETQYF.

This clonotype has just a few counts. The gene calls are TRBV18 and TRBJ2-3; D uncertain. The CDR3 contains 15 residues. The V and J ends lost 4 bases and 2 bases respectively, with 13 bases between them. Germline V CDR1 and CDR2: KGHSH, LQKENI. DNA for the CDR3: TGTGCCAGCTCACGTAACTATCAATCCACAGATACGCAGTATTTT. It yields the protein CASSRNYQSTDTQYF.

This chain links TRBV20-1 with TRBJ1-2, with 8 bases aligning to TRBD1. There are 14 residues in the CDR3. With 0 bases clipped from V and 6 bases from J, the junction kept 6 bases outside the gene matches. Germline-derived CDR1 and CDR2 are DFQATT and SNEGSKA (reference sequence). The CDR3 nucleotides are TGCAGTGCTAGAGACGGGACAGGAAGGGATGGCTACACCTTC. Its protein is CSARDGTGRDGYTF.

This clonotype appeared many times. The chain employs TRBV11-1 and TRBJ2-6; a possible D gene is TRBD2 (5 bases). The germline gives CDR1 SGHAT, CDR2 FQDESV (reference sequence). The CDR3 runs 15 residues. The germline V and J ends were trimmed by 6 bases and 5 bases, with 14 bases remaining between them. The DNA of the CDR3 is TGTGCCAGCAGTCTCTCTAGCATCCGGGCCAACGTCCTGACTTTC. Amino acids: CASSLSSIRANVLTF.

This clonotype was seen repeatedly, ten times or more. As DNA, the CDR3 is TGCAGTGCGCCCCGACAGTTCCGGAACACTGAAGCTTTCTTT. It codes for CSAPRQFRNTEAFF. The chain links TRBV20-1 to TRBJ1-1; D might be TRBD1 (5 bases). Trimming took 6 bases from V and 1 from J, leaving 15 bases between them. Per the germline V gene, CDR1 is DFQATT and CDR2 is SNEGSKA (reference sequence). The CDR3 is made up of 14 amino acids.

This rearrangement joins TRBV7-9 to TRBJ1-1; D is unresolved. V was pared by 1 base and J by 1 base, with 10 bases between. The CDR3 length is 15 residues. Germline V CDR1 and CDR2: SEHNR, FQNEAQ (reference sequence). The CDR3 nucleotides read TGTGCCAGCAGCTTAGGGAGGGTGAAGAACACTGAAGCTTTCTTT. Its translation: CASSLGRVKNTEAFF.

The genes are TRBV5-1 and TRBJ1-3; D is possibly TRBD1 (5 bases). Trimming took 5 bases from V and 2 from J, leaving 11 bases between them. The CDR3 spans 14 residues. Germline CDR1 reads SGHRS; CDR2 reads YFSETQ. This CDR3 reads CASRSGQTGNTIYF. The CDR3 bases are TGCGCCAGCAGGTCCGGACAAACTGGAAACACCATATATTTT.

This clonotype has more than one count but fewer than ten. The CDR3 sequence is CASSLTIEAFF. The CDR3 bases are TGTGCCAGCAGCTTAACTATTGAAGCTTTCTTT. V usage is TRBV7-9 and J usage is TRBJ1-1; D gene unclear. This CDR3 spans 11 amino acids. Trimming cost V 2 bases and J 7 bases, with 5 bases left between them. Germline CDR1 and CDR2: SEHNR and FQNEAQ (reference sequence).

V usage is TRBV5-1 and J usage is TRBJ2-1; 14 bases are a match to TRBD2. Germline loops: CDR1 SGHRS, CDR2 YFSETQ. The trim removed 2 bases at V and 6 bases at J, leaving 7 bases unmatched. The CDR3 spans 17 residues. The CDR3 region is CASSLRLAGGLVNEQFF. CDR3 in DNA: TGCGCCAGCAGCTTAAGACTAGCGGGGGGGCTGGTCAATGAGCAGTTCTTC.

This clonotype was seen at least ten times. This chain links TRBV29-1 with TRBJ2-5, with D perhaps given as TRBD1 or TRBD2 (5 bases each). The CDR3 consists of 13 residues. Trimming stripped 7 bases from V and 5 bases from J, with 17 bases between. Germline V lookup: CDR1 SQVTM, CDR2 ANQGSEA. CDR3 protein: CSADEEGSETQYF. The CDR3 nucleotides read TGCAGCGCCGATGAAGAGGGGAGCGAGACCCAGTACTTC.

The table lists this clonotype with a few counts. The CDR3 region is CASSQVWTSGDYNEQFF. The CDR3 region has the DNA TGCGCCAGCAGCCAAGTATGGACTAGCGGGGATTACAATGAGCAGTTCTTC. The genes are TRBV4-3 and TRBJ2-1; 12 nucleotides match TRBD2. Trimming removed 1 base from V and 4 bases from J; junction bases left unmatched: 5. Germline V gene sequence: CDR1 LGHNA, CDR2 YSLEER. The CDR3 runs 17 residues.

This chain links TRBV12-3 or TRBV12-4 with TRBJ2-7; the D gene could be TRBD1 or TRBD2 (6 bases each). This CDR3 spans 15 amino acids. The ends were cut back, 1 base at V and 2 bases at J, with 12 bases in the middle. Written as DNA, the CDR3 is TGTGCCAGCAGTTTAGGGGGGGCCCCGACCTACGAGCAGTACTTC. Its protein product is CASSLGGAPTYEQYF.

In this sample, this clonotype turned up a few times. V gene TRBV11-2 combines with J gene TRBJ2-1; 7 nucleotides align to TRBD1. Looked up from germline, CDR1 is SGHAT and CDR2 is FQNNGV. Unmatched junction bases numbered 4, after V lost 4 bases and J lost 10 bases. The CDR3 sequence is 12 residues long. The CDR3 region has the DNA TGTGCCAGCAGCTACGACAGGGTAGAGCAGTTCTTC. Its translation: CASSYDRVEQFF.

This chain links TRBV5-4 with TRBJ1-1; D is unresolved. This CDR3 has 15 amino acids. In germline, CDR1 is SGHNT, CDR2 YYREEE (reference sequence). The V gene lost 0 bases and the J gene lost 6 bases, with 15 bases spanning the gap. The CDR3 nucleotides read TGTGCCAGCAGCTTGGACCCGGATAGTCCGTCTGAAGCTTTCTTT. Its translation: CASSLDPDSPSEAFF.

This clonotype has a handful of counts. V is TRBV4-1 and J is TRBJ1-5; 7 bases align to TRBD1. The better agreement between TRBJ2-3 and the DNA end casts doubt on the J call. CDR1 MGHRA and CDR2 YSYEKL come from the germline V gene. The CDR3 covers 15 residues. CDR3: CASSNWDSRGQPQYF. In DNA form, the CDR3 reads TGCGCCAGCAGCAACTGGGACAGCCGGGGCCAGCCCCAGTATTTT.